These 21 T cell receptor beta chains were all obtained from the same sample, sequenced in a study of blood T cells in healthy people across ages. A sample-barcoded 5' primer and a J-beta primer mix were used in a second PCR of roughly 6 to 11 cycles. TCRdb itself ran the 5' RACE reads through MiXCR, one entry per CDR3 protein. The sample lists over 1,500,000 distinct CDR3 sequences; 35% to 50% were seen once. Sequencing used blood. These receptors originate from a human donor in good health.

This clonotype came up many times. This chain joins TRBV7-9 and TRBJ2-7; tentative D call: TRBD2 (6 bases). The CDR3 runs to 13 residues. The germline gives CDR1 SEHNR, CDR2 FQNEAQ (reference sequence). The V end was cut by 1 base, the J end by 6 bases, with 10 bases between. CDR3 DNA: TGTGCCAGCAGCTTAGAACTAGCAGTCGAGCAGTACTTC. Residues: CASSLELAVEQYF.

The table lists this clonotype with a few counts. DNA of the CDR3: TGCAGCGTTGAGGAGGGTCCCACAGATACGCAGTATTTT. Encoded protein: CSVEEGPTDTQYF. The chain recombines TRBV29-1 with TRBJ2-3; maybe TRBD2 (6 bases). Germline V CDR1 and CDR2: SQVTM, ANQGSEA. Trimming took 3 bases from V and 2 from J, leaving 9 bases between them. This CDR3 has 13 residues.

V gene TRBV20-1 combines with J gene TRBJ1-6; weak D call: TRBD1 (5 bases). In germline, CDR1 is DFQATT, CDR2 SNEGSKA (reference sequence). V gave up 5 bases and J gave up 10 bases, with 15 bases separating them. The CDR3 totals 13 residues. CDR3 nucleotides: TGCAGTGCTCCTCGGGGGGATCGATCACCCCTCCACTTT. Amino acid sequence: CSAPRGDRSPLHF.

The CDR3 here is CASSPLAGLSETQYF. CDR3 DNA: TGTGCCAGCAGTCCTCTAGCGGGGTTGAGTGAGACCCAGTACTTC. This sequence joins TRBV6-5 and TRBJ2-5, with 9 bases fitting TRBD2. The length of the CDR3 is 15 residues. CDR1 is MNHEY, CDR2 SVGAGI, per germline. Trimming took 5 bases from V and 5 from J; bases not matched to a gene: 9.

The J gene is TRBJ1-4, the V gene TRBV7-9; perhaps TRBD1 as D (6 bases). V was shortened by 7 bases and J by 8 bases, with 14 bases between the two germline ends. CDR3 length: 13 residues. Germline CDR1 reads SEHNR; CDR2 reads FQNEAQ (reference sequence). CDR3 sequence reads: CASNPGAGEKLFF. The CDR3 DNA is TGTGCCAGCAACCCAGGGGCAGGAGAAAAACTGTTTTTT.

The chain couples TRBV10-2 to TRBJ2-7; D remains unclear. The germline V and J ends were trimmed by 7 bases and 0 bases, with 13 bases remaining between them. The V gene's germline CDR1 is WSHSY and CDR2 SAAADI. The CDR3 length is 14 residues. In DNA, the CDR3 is TGCGCCAGCACTTCGAGGCTGAGCTCCTACGAGCAGTACTTC. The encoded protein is CASTSRLSSYEQYF.

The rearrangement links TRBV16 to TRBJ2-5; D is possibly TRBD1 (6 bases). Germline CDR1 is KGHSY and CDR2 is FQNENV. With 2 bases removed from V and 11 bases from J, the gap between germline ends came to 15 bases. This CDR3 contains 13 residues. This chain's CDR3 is CASSQDRFHEQYF. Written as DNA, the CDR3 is TGTGCCAGCAGCCAAGACAGGTTTCATGAGCAGTACTTC.

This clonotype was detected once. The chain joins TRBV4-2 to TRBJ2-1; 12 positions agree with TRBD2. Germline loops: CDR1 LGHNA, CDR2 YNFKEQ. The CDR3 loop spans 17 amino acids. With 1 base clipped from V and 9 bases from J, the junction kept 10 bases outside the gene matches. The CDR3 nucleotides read TGTGCCAGCAGCCAAGGATACTCTAGCGGGGGGGCAGGTGAGCAGTTCTTC. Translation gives CASSQGYSSGGAGEQFF.

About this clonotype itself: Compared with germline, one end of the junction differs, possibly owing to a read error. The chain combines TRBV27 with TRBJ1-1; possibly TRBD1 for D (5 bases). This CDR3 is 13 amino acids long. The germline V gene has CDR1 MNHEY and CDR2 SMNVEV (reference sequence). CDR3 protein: CASTGFGNTEAFF. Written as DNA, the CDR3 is TGTGCCAGCACAGGGTTTGGGAACACTGAGGCTTTCTTT.

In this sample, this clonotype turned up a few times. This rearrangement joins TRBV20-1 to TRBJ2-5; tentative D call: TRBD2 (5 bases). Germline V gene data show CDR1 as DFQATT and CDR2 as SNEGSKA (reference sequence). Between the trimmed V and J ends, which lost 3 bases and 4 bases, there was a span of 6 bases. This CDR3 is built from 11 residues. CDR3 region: CSASLAETQYF. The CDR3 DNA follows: TGCAGTGCTAGCCTAGCAGAGACCCAGTACTTC.

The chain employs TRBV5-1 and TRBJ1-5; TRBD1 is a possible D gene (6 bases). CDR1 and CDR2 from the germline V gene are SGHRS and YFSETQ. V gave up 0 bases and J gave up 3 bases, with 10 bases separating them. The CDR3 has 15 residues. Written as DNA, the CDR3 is TGCGCCAGCAGCTTGGAGGACAGTCTCAATCAGCCCCAGCATTTT. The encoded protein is CASSLEDSLNQPQHF.

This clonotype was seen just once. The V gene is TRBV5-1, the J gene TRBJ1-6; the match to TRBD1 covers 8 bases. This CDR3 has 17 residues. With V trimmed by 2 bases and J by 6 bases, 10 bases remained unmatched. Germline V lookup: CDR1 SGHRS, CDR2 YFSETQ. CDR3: CASSFNSQGAGNSPLHF. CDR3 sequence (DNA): TGCGCCAGCAGCTTTAACTCCCAGGGGGCCGGTAATTCACCCCTCCACTTT.

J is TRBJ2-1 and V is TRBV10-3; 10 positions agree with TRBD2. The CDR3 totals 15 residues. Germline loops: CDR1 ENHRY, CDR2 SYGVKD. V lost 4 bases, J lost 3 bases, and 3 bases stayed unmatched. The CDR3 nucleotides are TGTGCCATCAGTGGGGGGACTAGCGACTACAATGAGCAGTTCTTC. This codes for CAISGGTSDYNEQFF.

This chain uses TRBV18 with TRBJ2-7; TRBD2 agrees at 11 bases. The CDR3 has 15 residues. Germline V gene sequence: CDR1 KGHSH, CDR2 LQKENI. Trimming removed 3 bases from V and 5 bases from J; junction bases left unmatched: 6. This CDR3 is CASSPSLAGDNEQYF. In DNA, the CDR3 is TGTGCCAGCTCACCCTCACTAGCGGGGGATAACGAGCAGTACTTC.

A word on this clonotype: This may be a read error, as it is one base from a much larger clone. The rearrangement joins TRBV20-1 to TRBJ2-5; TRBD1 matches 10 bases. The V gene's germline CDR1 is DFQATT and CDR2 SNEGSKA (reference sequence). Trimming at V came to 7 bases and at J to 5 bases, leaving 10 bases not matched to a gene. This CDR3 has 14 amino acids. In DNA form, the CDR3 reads TGCAGTGTTAAAGACAGGGGGCGCGGGGAGACCCAGTACTTC. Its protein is CSVKDRGRGETQYF.

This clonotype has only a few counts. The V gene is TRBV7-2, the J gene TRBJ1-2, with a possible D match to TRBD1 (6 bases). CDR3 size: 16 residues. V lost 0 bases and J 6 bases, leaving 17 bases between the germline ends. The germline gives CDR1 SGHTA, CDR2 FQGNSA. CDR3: CASSLAPLAGQHGYTF. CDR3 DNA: TGTGCCAGCAGCTTAGCCCCGCTGGCAGGACAGCATGGCTACACCTTC.

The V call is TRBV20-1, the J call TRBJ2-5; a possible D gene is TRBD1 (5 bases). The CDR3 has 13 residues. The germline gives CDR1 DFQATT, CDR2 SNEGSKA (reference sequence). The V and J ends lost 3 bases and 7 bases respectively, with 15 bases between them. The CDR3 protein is CSARDQGSGTQYF. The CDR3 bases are TGCAGTGCTAGGGATCAGGGATCTGGGACCCAGTACTTC.

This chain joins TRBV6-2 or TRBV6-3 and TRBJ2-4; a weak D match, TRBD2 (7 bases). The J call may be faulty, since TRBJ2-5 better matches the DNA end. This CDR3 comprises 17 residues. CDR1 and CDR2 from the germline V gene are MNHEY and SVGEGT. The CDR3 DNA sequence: TGTGCCAGCAGTTCCCCTTCGCGGGGGCCCTTCCAAGAGACCCAGTACTTC. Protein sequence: CASSSPSRGPFQETQYF.

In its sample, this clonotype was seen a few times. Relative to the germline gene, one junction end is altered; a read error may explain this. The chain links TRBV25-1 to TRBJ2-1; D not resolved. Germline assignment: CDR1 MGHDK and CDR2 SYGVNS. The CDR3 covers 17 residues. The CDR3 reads CASSDGLQTNWYNGQFF. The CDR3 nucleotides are TGTGCCAGCAGTGACGGTTTGCAAACCAATTGGTACAATGGGCAGTTCTTC.

The CDR3 DNA sequence: TGTGCCAGCACCGACCGAATTTTTGGGGCGGGCAATCAGCCCCAGCATTTT. Its translation: CASTDRIFGAGNQPQHF. V gene TRBV6-2 or TRBV6-3 combines with J gene TRBJ1-5, with a possible D match to TRBD1 (5 bases). This CDR3 region has 17 residues. Germline CDR1 and CDR2: MNHEY and SVGEGT. V lost 7 bases, J lost 2 bases, and 21 bases lay in between.

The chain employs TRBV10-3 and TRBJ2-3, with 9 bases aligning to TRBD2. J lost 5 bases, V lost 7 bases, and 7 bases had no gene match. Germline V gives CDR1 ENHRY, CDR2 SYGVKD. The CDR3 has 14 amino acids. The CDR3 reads CAIKEAGGRDTQYF. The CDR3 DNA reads TGTGCCATCAAAGAGGCGGGGGGGCGAGATACGCAGTATTTT.